A selection of T cell receptor beta chains follows, all from one sample in a study of blood T cell repertoires in COVID-19. Method: immunoSEQ multiplex PCR; TCRdb's copy keeps in-frame clones and lacks some. This repertoire shows about 73,000 clones, 75% to 95% found once; its top ten account for under 6.5%. The sequencing sample was made of peripheral blood. Receptors were obtained from a woman younger than 30 with acute or convalescent COVID-19. CDR3s include the opening cysteine and the closing phenylalanine or tryptophan. The D gene is left open where the match is weak. Only some rows state a clone size, as once, few, many or a class for expanded clones.

d_gene: TRBD1; v_gene: TRBV7-2; j_gene: TRBJ2-5; abundance: -; CDR3aa: CASSLSIGTGRGTQYF; CDR3nt: TGTGCCAGCAGCTTATCAATTGGGACAGGGCGGGGGACCCAGTACTTC
d_gene: TRBD1; v_gene: TRBV15; j_gene: TRBJ1-2; abundance: -; CDR3aa: CATSTGQGPYGYTF; CDR3nt: TGTGCCACCAGCACCGGACAGGGCCCCTATGGCTACACCTTC
d_gene: TRBD1; v_gene: TRBV6-2/TRBV6-3; j_gene: TRBJ2-2; abundance: -; CDR3aa: CASSYSDREGDTGELFF; CDR3nt: TGTGCCAGCAGTTACTCGGACAGGGAAGGGGACACCGGGGAGCTGTTTTTT
d_gene: -; v_gene: TRBV6-2/TRBV6-3; j_gene: TRBJ2-1; abundance: -; CDR3aa: CASSSGWEQFF; CDR3nt: TGTGCCAGCAGTTCCGGGTGGGAGCAGTTCTTC
d_gene: TRBD1; v_gene: TRBV6-5; j_gene: TRBJ2-1; abundance: -; CDR3aa: CASTPLQGAYNEQFF; CDR3nt: TGTGCCAGCACCCCGCTACAGGGGGCGTACAATGAGCAGTTCTTC
d_gene: -; v_gene: TRBV2; j_gene: TRBJ2-1; abundance: -; CDR3aa: CANRQHHSSYNEQFF; CDR3nt: TGTGCCAACCGACAACACCATAGCTCCTACAATGAGCAGTTCTTC
d_gene: TRBD1; v_gene: TRBV15; j_gene: TRBJ1-2; abundance: -; CDR3aa: CATSRDREYGYTF; CDR3nt: TGTGCCACCAGCAGGGACAGGGAGTATGGCTACACCTTC
d_gene: -; v_gene: TRBV4-3; j_gene: TRBJ2-3; abundance: -; CDR3aa: CASSQDLPSGSTDTQYF; CDR3nt: TGCGCCAGCAGCCAAGATCTTCCGAGCGGAAGCACAGATACGCAGTATTTT
d_gene: TRBD1; v_gene: TRBV4-2; j_gene: TRBJ1-5; abundance: -; CDR3aa: CASSQDIGQENQPQHF; CDR3nt: TGTGCCAGCAGCCAAGATATAGGACAGGAAAATCAGCCCCAGCATTTT
d_gene: TRBD1; v_gene: TRBV7-6; j_gene: TRBJ2-7; abundance: -; CDR3aa: CASSSLGQGAYEQYF; CDR3nt: TGTGCCAGCAGCTCCCTAGGACAGGGGGCGTACGAGCAGTACTTC
d_gene: -; v_gene: TRBV9; j_gene: TRBJ1-2; abundance: -; CDR3aa: CASSVGPANYGYTF; CDR3nt: TGTGCCAGCAGCGTAGGTCCGGCTAACTATGGCTACACCTTC
d_gene: TRBD1; v_gene: TRBV7-9; j_gene: TRBJ2-7; abundance: -; CDR3aa: CASSMRDSYEQYF; CDR3nt: TGTGCCAGCAGCATGAGGGACAGCTACGAGCAGTACTTC
d_gene: -; v_gene: TRBV6-5; j_gene: TRBJ2-1; abundance: -; CDR3aa: CASSSSNGINEQFF; CDR3nt: TGTGCCAGCTCTTCGAGTAACGGGATCAATGAGCAGTTCTTC
d_gene: -; v_gene: TRBV18; j_gene: TRBJ2-3; abundance: -; CDR3aa: CASSPPRASGTDTQYF; CDR3nt: TGTGCCAGCTCACCACCGCGAGCGTCCGGCACAGATACGCAGTATTTT
d_gene: TRBD1; v_gene: TRBV5-1; j_gene: TRBJ1-5; abundance: -; CDR3aa: CASSLGGQDSNQPQHF; CDR3nt: TGCGCCAGCAGCTTGGGGGGACAGGATAGCAATCAGCCCCAGCATTTT
d_gene: -; v_gene: TRBV5-1; j_gene: TRBJ2-3; abundance: -; CDR3aa: CASSFAATSTDTQYF; CDR3nt: TGCGCCAGCAGCTTCGCGGCTACTAGCACAGATACGCAGTATTTT
d_gene: TRBD2; v_gene: TRBV18; j_gene: TRBJ2-5; abundance: -; CDR3aa: CASSPPGSGTIQETQYF; CDR3nt: TGTGCCAGCTCACCACCGGGGAGCGGGACCATACAAGAGACCCAGTACTTC
d_gene: -; v_gene: TRBV11-2; j_gene: TRBJ1-3; abundance: -; CDR3aa: CASSFRAGNTIYF; CDR3nt: TGTGCCAGCAGCTTCAGGGCTGGAAACACCATATATTTT
d_gene: TRBD1; v_gene: TRBV25-1; j_gene: TRBJ2-1; abundance: -; CDR3aa: CASSEYGQGARNEQFF; CDR3nt: TGTGCCAGCAGTGAATATGGACAGGGGGCGCGAAATGAGCAGTTCTTC
d_gene: -; v_gene: TRBV5-6; j_gene: TRBJ2-3; abundance: -; CDR3aa: CASSLDRETDTQYF; CDR3nt: TGTGCCAGCAGCTTGGACAGGGAGACAGATACGCAGTATTTT
d_gene: TRBD2; v_gene: TRBV5-6; j_gene: TRBJ2-7; abundance: -; CDR3aa: CASSPGLAGAYEQYF; CDR3nt: TGTGCCAGCAGCCCTGGACTAGCGGGAGCCTACGAGCAGTACTTC
d_gene: -; v_gene: TRBV7-9; j_gene: TRBJ2-1; abundance: -; CDR3aa: CASSFTKPYNEQFF; CDR3nt: TGTGCCAGCAGCTTCACCAAGCCGTACAATGAGCAGTTCTTC
d_gene: -; v_gene: TRBV28; j_gene: TRBJ1-4; abundance: -; CDR3aa: CASSLDGGSATNEKLFF; CDR3nt: TGTGCCAGCAGTTTAGATGGCGGATCTGCAACTAATGAAAAACTGTTTTTT
d_gene: -; v_gene: TRBV6-1; j_gene: TRBJ1-4; abundance: -; CDR3aa: CASSEGGEKLFF; CDR3nt: TGTGCCAGCAGTGAAGGCGGTGAAAAACTGTTTTTT
d_gene: TRBD1; v_gene: TRBV5-1; j_gene: TRBJ2-3; abundance: once; CDR3aa: CASRRQGDTDTQYF; CDR3nt: TGCGCCAGCAGAAGACAGGGAGACACAGATACGCAGTATTTT
d_gene: -; v_gene: TRBV6-5; j_gene: TRBJ2-7; abundance: -; CDR3aa: CASSQPSGTGYEQYF; CDR3nt: TGTGCCAGCAGTCAACCCAGCGGGACAGGCTACGAGCAGTACTTC
d_gene: -; v_gene: TRBV4-1; j_gene: TRBJ2-7; abundance: -; CDR3aa: CASSQESGSSYEQYF; CDR3nt: TGCGCCAGCAGCCAAGAGTCGGGGTCATCCTACGAGCAGTACTTC
d_gene: TRBD1; v_gene: TRBV5-4; j_gene: TRBJ2-3; abundance: -; CDR3aa: CASSYGTGGTDTQYF; CDR3nt: TGTGCCAGCAGTTATGGGACAGGAGGCACAGATACGCAGTATTTT
d_gene: -; v_gene: TRBV19; j_gene: TRBJ2-1; abundance: once; CDR3aa: CASSIYGGYNEQFF; CDR3nt: TGTGCCAGTAGTATATACGGCGGATACAATGAGCAGTTCTTC
d_gene: -; v_gene: TRBV28; j_gene: TRBJ2-3; abundance: -; CDR3aa: CASSLAGTDTQYF; CDR3nt: TGTGCCAGCAGTTTGGCGGGGACAGATACGCAGTATTTT
d_gene: TRBD1; v_gene: TRBV28; j_gene: TRBJ1-5; abundance: -; CDR3aa: CASSLQGAGQPQHF; CDR3nt: TGTGCCAGCAGTTTACAGGGGGCGGGTCAGCCCCAGCATTTT
d_gene: TRBD2; v_gene: TRBV10-3; j_gene: TRBJ2-1; abundance: -; CDR3aa: CAIRDGGSGRSYNEQFF; CDR3nt: TGTGCCATCAGAGATGGCGGTAGCGGGAGGTCCTACAATGAGCAGTTCTTC
d_gene: -; v_gene: TRBV6-6; j_gene: TRBJ2-7; abundance: -; CDR3aa: CASSFGGFTYEQYF; CDR3nt: TGTGCCAGCAGCTTTGGAGGGTTTACCTACGAGCAGTACTTC
d_gene: -; v_gene: TRBV19; j_gene: TRBJ1-2; abundance: -; CDR3aa: CASSILAGVGYTF; CDR3nt: TGTGCCAGTAGTATCCTCGCAGGGGTTGGCTACACCTTC
d_gene: -; v_gene: TRBV7-9; j_gene: TRBJ1-2; abundance: -; CDR3aa: CASSLSTEDSYYGYTF; CDR3nt: TGTGCCAGCAGCCTATCTACCGAGGACAGCTACTATGGCTACACCTTC
d_gene: TRBD1; v_gene: TRBV5-1; j_gene: TRBJ1-5; abundance: -; CDR3aa: CASSTDRGQRSNQPQHF; CDR3nt: TGCGCCAGCAGCACGGACAGGGGGCAAAGGAGCAATCAGCCCCAGCATTTT
d_gene: TRBD1; v_gene: TRBV6-5; j_gene: TRBJ2-2; abundance: -; CDR3aa: CASRDRGRRTGELFF; CDR3nt: TGTGCCAGCAGAGACAGGGGGCGACGCACCGGGGAGCTGTTTTTT
d_gene: TRBD1; v_gene: TRBV6-6; j_gene: TRBJ2-7; abundance: -; CDR3aa: CASSAFWTGGSYEQYF; CDR3nt: TGTGCCAGCAGTGCGTTTTGGACAGGGGGCTCCTACGAGCAGTACTTC
d_gene: TRBD1; v_gene: TRBV19; j_gene: TRBJ1-2; abundance: -; CDR3aa: CASSKGTGDMDGYTF; CDR3nt: TGTGCCAGTAGTAAAGGGACAGGGGATATGGATGGCTACACCTTC
d_gene: TRBD1; v_gene: TRBV10-3; j_gene: TRBJ2-6; abundance: -; CDR3aa: CAIRGSGTVNSGANVLTF; CDR3nt: TGTGCCATCAGGGGATCCGGGACAGTAAACTCTGGGGCCAACGTCCTGACTTTC
d_gene: TRBD1; v_gene: TRBV30; j_gene: TRBJ1-4; abundance: once; CDR3aa: CAWGQGMGEKLFF; CDR3nt: TGTGCCTGGGGACAGGGCATGGGTGAAAAACTGTTTTTT
d_gene: TRBD2; v_gene: TRBV18; j_gene: TRBJ2-7; abundance: -; CDR3aa: CASNEAGGYSYEQYF; CDR3nt: TGTGCCAGCAACGAAGCGGGAGGTTACTCCTACGAGCAGTACTTC
d_gene: -; v_gene: TRBV2; j_gene: TRBJ1-5; abundance: -; CDR3aa: CASSLQYSNQPQHF; CDR3nt: TGTGCCAGCAGTCTACAGTATAGCAATCAGCCCCAGCATTTT
d_gene: -; v_gene: TRBV7-8; j_gene: TRBJ1-3; abundance: -; CDR3aa: CASSSTGRGNTIYF; CDR3nt: TGTGCCAGCAGCTCCACGGGGAGAGGAAACACCATATATTTT
d_gene: TRBD1; v_gene: TRBV7-9; j_gene: TRBJ2-1; abundance: -; CDR3aa: CASSSGTGYYNEQFF; CDR3nt: TGTGCCAGCAGCTCCGGGACAGGGTACTACAATGAGCAGTTCTTC
d_gene: -; v_gene: TRBV29-1; j_gene: TRBJ2-3; abundance: -; CDR3aa: CSVDRAGTDTQYF; CDR3nt: TGCAGCGTTGACAGGGCGGGAACAGATACGCAGTATTTT
d_gene: -; v_gene: TRBV4-3; j_gene: TRBJ1-1; abundance: -; CDR3aa: CASSQDSRPSVIPSRAEAFF; CDR3nt: TGCGCCAGCAGCCAAGATTCGCGCCCTTCTGTCATCCCGAGTCGGGCTGAAGCTTTCTTT
d_gene: TRBD2; v_gene: TRBV6-2/TRBV6-3; j_gene: TRBJ2-3; abundance: -; CDR3aa: CASSYSSGRVGDTQYF; CDR3nt: TGTGCCAGCAGTTACTCTAGCGGGAGGGTCGGAGATACGCAGTATTTT